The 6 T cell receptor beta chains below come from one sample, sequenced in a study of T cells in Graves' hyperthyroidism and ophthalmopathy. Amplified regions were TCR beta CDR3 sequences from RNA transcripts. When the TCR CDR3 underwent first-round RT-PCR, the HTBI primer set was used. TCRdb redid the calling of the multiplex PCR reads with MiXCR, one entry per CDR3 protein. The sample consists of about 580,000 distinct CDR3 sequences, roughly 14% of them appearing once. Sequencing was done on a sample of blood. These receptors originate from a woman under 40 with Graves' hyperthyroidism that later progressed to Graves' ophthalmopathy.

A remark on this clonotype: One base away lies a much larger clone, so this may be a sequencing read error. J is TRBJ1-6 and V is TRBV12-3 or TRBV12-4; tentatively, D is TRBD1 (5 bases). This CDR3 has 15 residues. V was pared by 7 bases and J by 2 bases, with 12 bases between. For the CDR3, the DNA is TGTGCCAGCAATGCCGGGACGGCCTATAATTCACCCCTCCACTTT. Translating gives CASNAGTAYNSPLHF.

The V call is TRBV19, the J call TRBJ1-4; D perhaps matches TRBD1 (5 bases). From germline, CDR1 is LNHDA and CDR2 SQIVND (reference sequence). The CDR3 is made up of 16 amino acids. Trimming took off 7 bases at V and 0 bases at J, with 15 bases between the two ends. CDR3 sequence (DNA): TGTGCCAGTAAAGGTGTTAAGGGGACAACTAATGAAAAACTGTTTTTT. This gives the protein CASKGVKGTTNEKLFF.

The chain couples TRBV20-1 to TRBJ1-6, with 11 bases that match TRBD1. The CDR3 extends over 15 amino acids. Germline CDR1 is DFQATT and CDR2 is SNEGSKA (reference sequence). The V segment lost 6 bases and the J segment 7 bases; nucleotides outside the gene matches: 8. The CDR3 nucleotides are TGCAGTGCCCGGGGACAGGGGGTAGGAAATTCACCCCTCCACTTT. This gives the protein CSARGQGVGNSPLHF.

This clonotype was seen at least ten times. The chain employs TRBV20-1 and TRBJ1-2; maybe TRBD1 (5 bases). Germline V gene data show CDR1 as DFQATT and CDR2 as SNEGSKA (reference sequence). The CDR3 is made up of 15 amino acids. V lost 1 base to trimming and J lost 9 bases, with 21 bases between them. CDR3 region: CSARVAGRAEGSYTF. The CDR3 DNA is TGCAGTGCTAGAGTCGCGGGACGGGCTGAAGGGAGCTACACCTTC.

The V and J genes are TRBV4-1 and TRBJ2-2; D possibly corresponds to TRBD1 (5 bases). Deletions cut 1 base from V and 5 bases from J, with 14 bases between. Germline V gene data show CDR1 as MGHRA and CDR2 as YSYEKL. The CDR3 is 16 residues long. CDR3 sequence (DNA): TGCGCCAGCAGCCAAGGGCGCCTAGGGGTGACCGGGGAGCTGTTTTTT. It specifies CASSQGRLGVTGELFF.

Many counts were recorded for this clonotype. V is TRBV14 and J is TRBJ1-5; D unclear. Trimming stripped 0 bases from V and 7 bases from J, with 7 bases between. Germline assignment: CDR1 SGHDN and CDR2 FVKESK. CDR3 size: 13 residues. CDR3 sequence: CASSQDRGQPQHF. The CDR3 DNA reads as TGTGCCAGCAGCCAAGATAGAGGACAGCCCCAGCATTTT.